The present entry profiles one T cell receptor beta chain with its context. This clone's antigen is unknown. One base away there is no much larger clone; base qualities are not given. The data were taken from a study of blood T cell repertoires in COVID-19 (TCRdb year 2020). The study in broad terms: Samples from collaborators originated in the United States, Italy and Spain and spanned both the acute and convalescent phases of COVID-19. The dataset comprised deeply sampled blood TCRbeta repertoires from subjects exposed to, actively infected with, or recovered from COVID-19. A de-identified subject ID, COVID-19 status, age in years and sex were almost always included in the sample metadata. The repertoires were released in a freely available public database intended as a resource for research on the immune response to SARS-CoV-2. The samples were drawn from the first 160 participants of the ongoing ImmuneRACE study and from some 1,300 subjects provided by 6 global collaborators. The prospective study material was composed of cDNA or gDNA derived from T cells, B-cell-depleted T cells, or PBMCs. HLA class I and class II types, where available, came from metadata supplied by the sample provider rather than from assay-based typing.

What the authors observed across the whole study: The amount of clinical and demographic metadata varied by source and participant and was provided uncurated.

TCRbeta CDR3 regions were amplified from genomic DNA by means of the immunoSEQ Assay, a bias-controlled multiplex PCR. The authors' analysis ran thus. The number of nucleated cells in each sample was estimated from the amplification of reference gene primers within the assay. To quantify the absolute abundance of each unique TCRbeta CDR3 rearrangement, sequence reads were collapsed and filtered. For each sample, productive Simpson clonality was calculated by taking the square root of Simpson's diversity index across productive rearrangements. The immuneACCESS repertoire file appears here via TCRdb, limited to in-frame rearrangements. These files lack a portion of the clones; in checked studies, under half of the deficit traces to unresolved V genes, and the cause of the others is not known. V, J and clone size derive from that table, while D and trimming were established from the DNA sequence. Here the sample has about 130,000 clones; roughly 83% occur a single time. Of the sample, about 5.4% falls within the top ten clones.

CDR1 SGDLS and CDR2 YYNGEE were looked up in the germline V gene. Compared with germline, V lacks 5 bases and J lacks 0 bases; bases without a gene match: 4. The CDR3 runs 16 residues from the cysteine to the phenylalanine. This entry keeps only the CDR3 DNA: 48 bases, framed from base 1. Collaborating institutions collected whole blood in K2EDTA tubes following their own protocols. For TCRbeta analysis, collaborators shipped samples in one of three forms: frozen whole blood, isolated PBMCs, or DNA extracted from either of those sample types. The sequenced sample consisted of peripheral blood. The receptor's source is a human donor in a cohort sampled during active COVID-19. Rearrangement joined TRBV9 to TRBJ2-2; 10 middle bases align to TRBD1. In nucleotides, the sequence is TGTGCCAGCAGGGACAGGGGGGAAGCGAACACCGGGGAGCTGTTTTTT. Translated, it reads CASRDRGEANTGELFF. Reference TRBV9 and TRBJ2-2 genes cover what lies past the CDR3, so the full variable domain is DSGVTQTPKHLITATGQRVTLRCSPRSGDLSVYWYQQSLDQGLQFLIQYYNGEERAKGNILERFSAQQFPDLHSELNLSSLELGDSALYFCASRDRGEANTGELFFGEGSRLTVL.